The T cell receptor (beta chain) under discussion was sequenced for a study of T cell responses to AZD1222 COVID-19 vaccine. The study's findings and limits: Two AZD1222 administrations were followed by greater Spike-specific TCR breadth and depth.

The method was immunoSEQ multiplex PCR; TCRdb's version includes in-frame clones alone and lacks a portion of them. The sample shows about 120,000 clones, about 94% of them seen only once. In regard to this clone: Its antigen is currently unknown. Within the sample, other DNA sequences also encode this same CDR3.

The receptor was derived from an adult who received the AZD1222 COVID-19 vaccine. The material was peripheral blood, obtained 28 days after the second AZD1222 dose.

CDR3 in DNA: TGTGCCATCAGTGAGTCCGGGGGTCAAGAGACCCAGTACTTC. This translates into CAISESGGQETQYF. The chain couples TRBV10-3 to TRBJ2-5; D perhaps matches TRBD2 (6 bases). The germline gives CDR1 ENHRY, CDR2 SYGVKD. CDR3 length: 14 amino acids. V was shortened by 0 bases and J by 2 bases, with 7 bases between the two germline ends.